The 15 T cell receptor beta chains below all came from one sample that was sequenced in a study of blood T cell repertoires in COVID-19. The data were produced by immunoSEQ multiplex PCR, yet TCRdb's version contains in-frame clones alone and is incomplete. Of about 130,000 clones in the sample, 84% are singletons; the top ten hold under 15%. The sample taken for sequencing was peripheral blood. The source of these receptors is a woman aged 30 to 39 who had recovered from COVID-19.

The chain recombines TRBV11-2 with TRBJ1-2; 9 nucleotides align to TRBD1. Losses at the gene ends were 3 bases for V and 4 bases for J; bases not matched to a gene: 6. Germline CDR1 reads SGHAT; CDR2 reads FQNNGV. The CDR3 sequence is 15 residues long. CDR3 region: CASSFGTGLSYGYTF. CDR3 sequence (DNA): TGTGCCAGCAGCTTTGGGACAGGGTTAAGCTATGGCTACACCTTC.

In DNA, the CDR3 is TGTGCCAGCAGTGGAGGACGGGGGGACAATCAGCCCCAGCATTTT. Its translation: CASSGGRGDNQPQHF. V and J are TRBV2 and TRBJ1-5, with D possibly being TRBD1 (5 bases). The CDR3 extends over 15 amino acids. V lost 4 bases and J lost 3, with 13 bases in between. Germline CDR1 is SNHLY and CDR2 is FYNNEI.

The rearrangement uses TRBV6-5 and TRBJ1-5; 10 positions agree with TRBD1. V lost 7 bases, J lost 5 bases, and 2 bases stayed unmatched. The CDR3 has 13 amino acids. Germline V gene lookup returns CDR1 MNHEY and CDR2 SVGAGI. The DNA for the CDR3 is TGTGCCAGCATAGGGACAGGGGATCAGCCCCAGCATTTT. It is translated as CASIGTGDQPQHF.

The CDR3 sequence is CASSPRQGKSSGNTIYF. The CDR3 DNA reads TGTGCCAGCAGTCCACGACAGGGGAAGAGTTCTGGAAACACCATATATTTT. The genes are TRBV6-6 and TRBJ1-3, with 8 bases lining up with TRBD1. CDR1 is MNHNY and CDR2 is SVGAGI in the germline V gene (reference sequence). V lost 5 bases and J lost 1; bases outside the gene matches: 10. CDR3 length equals 17 residues.

The CDR3, as DNA: TGTGCCAGCAGCCCCGGGAGACTGGCCTACAATGAGCAGTTCTTC. Translated, it gives CASSPGRLAYNEQFF. The J gene is TRBJ2-1, the V gene TRBV5-6, with a tentative D call TRBD2 (6 bases). V was trimmed by 4 bases and J by 2 bases, leaving 13 bases between them. The CDR3 totals 15 residues. Germline lookup yields CDR1 SGHDT and CDR2 YYEEEE.

The V gene is TRBV5-1, the J gene TRBJ2-3; D gene uncertain. Germline lookup yields CDR1 SGHRS and CDR2 YFSETQ. The CDR3 has 12 amino acids. V lost 5 bases to trimming and J lost 2 bases, with 6 bases between them. The CDR3 is CASRFNTDTQYF. The CDR3 DNA reads as TGCGCCAGCAGGTTTAACACAGATACGCAGTATTTT.

There are a few counts of this clone. The CDR3 bases are TGTGCCAGCACCTCAGGGAATCAGCCCCAGCATTTT. This sequence encodes CASTSGNQPQHF. This chain uses TRBV6-5 with TRBJ1-5, with D possibly matching TRBD1 (5 bases). Trimming removed 7 bases at V and 4 bases at J, with 8 bases between. The CDR3 runs 12 residues. Germline V gives CDR1 MNHEY, CDR2 SVGAGI.

V and J are TRBV7-9 and TRBJ1-4; the D is unclear. V lost 3 bases to trimming and J lost 4 bases, with 9 bases between them. From germline, CDR1 is SEHNR and CDR2 FQNEAQ (reference sequence). This CDR3 spans 14 amino acids. For the CDR3, the DNA is TGTGCCAGCAGCTTCGAACTCCATAATGAAAAACTGTTTTTT. Translating it yields CASSFELHNEKLFF.

The J gene is TRBJ1-5, the V gene TRBV18, with a weak D call TRBD1 (6 bases). The CDR3 is 14 residues long. V was pared by 2 bases and J by 3 bases, with 8 bases between. Germline CDR1 is KGHSH and CDR2 is LQKENI. The CDR3 coding sequence is TGTGCCAGCTCACCAGGGACACCCAATCAGCCCCAGCATTTT. Translation: CASSPGTPNQPQHF.

V and J are TRBV2 and TRBJ2-7; D unclear. This CDR3 has 14 amino acids. Germline V gene data show CDR1 as SNHLY and CDR2 as FYNNEI. Deletions cut 3 bases from V and 4 bases from J, with 13 bases between. The CDR3 spells CASSEGDNPYEQYF. CDR3 DNA sequence: TGTGCCAGCAGTGAGGGTGACAACCCTTACGAGCAGTACTTC.

This clone was picked up a small number of times. The genes are TRBV5-4 and TRBJ1-1, with D possibly matching TRBD1 (6 bases). The V end was cut by 0 bases, the J end by 3 bases, with 9 bases between. The germline gives CDR1 SGHNT, CDR2 YYREEE (reference sequence). The CDR3 runs to 14 residues. CDR3 protein: CASSLGTVYTEAFF. CDR3 nucleotide sequence: TGTGCCAGCAGCTTGGGGACAGTGTACACTGAAGCTTTCTTT.

The chain links TRBV9 to TRBJ1-1; perhaps TRBD1 as D (5 bases). Germline assignment: CDR1 SGDLS and CDR2 YYNGEE. The CDR3 covers 14 residues. The germline V and J ends were trimmed by 4 bases and 8 bases, with 18 bases remaining between them. The CDR3, as DNA: TGTGCCAGCAGCCCCCTCCAGGGAACGGTAGAAGCTTTCTTT. Protein sequence: CASSPLQGTVEAFF.

This CDR3 is CASSSRGWKEGYTF. In DNA form, the CDR3 reads TGCGCCAGCAGCAGCAGGGGTTGGAAGGAAGGCTACACCTTC. V is TRBV5-1 and J is TRBJ1-2; a possible D gene is TRBD1 (6 bases). Per germline, CDR1 SGHRS and CDR2 YFSETQ. The ends were cut back, 4 bases at V and 8 bases at J, with 18 bases in the middle. The CDR3 extends over 14 amino acids.

A few counts support this clone. The chain combines TRBV28 with TRBJ1-5; D is uncertain. Trimming left V 5 bases short and J 0 bases short, with 14 bases between. Per the germline V gene, CDR1 is MDHEN and CDR2 is SYDVKM. The CDR3 totals 16 residues. The DNA for the CDR3 is TGTGCCAGCAGTCCCCTTTATGAGTATAGCAATCAGCCCCAGCATTTT. Protein sequence: CASSPLYEYSNQPQHF.

In this sample, this clone turned up once. The chain joins TRBV4-1 to TRBJ2-2, with D perhaps matching TRBD2 (6 bases). CDR1 and CDR2 (germline): MGHRA, YSYEKL. There are 18 residues in the CDR3. The V gene lost 1 base and the J gene lost 0 bases, with 15 bases spanning the gap. CDR3: CASSQGGRGGPNTGELFF. The DNA for the CDR3 is TGCGCCAGCAGCCAAGGGGGTCGGGGAGGTCCGAACACCGGGGAGCTGTTTTTT.